The 15 T cell receptor beta chains in this list originate from one sample, sequenced in a study of blood T cells in healthy people across ages (dated by TCRdb to about 2015). Library preparation employed 5' RACE. TCRdb names Illumina HiSeq 2500 as the instrument used. The second PCR ran for roughly 7 to 12 cycles and used a J-beta primer mix along with a sample-barcoded 5' primer. TCRdb itself trimmed the public reads at Q25 with fastp, ran MiXCR and retained productive beta chains. Each CDR3 protein appears once, grouped with its most common genes and DNA. For this sample there are hundreds of thousands of distinct CDR3 sequences; around three fifths appear just once. The ten largest account for 30% to 45% of the sample. The sequenced material came from blood. The receptor source for this set is a man in his fifties or sixties in good health.

The chain employs TRBV10-3 and TRBJ2-5, with D possibly TRBD2 on 5 matching bases. The V end lost 2 bases, the J end lost 3 bases, and 13 bases lay between the germline ends. This CDR3 has 15 residues. Germline values: CDR1 ENHRY, CDR2 SYGVKD. The CDR3 sequence: CAISEPGSGKETQYF. In DNA form, the CDR3 reads TGTGCCATCAGTGAGCCAGGCTCGGGGAAAGAGACCCAGTACTTC.

The V gene is TRBV4-1, the J gene TRBJ1-1, with 7 bases lining up with TRBD1. CDR3 length: 13 residues. Per the germline V gene, CDR1 is MGHRA and CDR2 is YSYEKL. V was pared by 1 base and J by 8 bases, with 4 bases of the junction left unmatched. CDR3 sequence: CASSQVGGAEAFF. CDR3 in DNA: TGCGCCAGCAGCCAAGTAGGGGGCGCGGAAGCTTTCTTT.

The V and J genes are TRBV7-7 and TRBJ2-5; perhaps TRBD1 as D (5 bases). Trimming cost V 6 bases and J 2 bases, with 13 bases left between them. From germline, CDR1 is SSHAT and CDR2 FNYEAQ (reference sequence). The CDR3 is 14 amino acids. CDR3: CASSPGAGQETQYF. CDR3 coding DNA: TGTGCCAGCAGTCCTGGGGCAGGGCAAGAGACCCAGTACTTC. The full variable domain, its missing parts supplied by reference TRBV7-7 and TRBJ2-5, is GAGVSQSPRYKVTKRGQDVTLRCDPISSHATLYWYQQALGQGPEFLTYFNYEAQPDKSGLPSDRFSAERPEGSISTLTIQRTEQRDSAMYRCASSPGAGQETQYFGPGTRLLVL.

This clonotype was observed a few times. This chain connects TRBV20-1 to TRBJ2-5; D is undetermined. The CDR3 sequence is 10 residues long. V gave up 6 bases and J gave up 5 bases, with 7 bases separating them. Germline V lookup: CDR1 DFQATT, CDR2 SNEGSKA (reference sequence). CDR3 sequence (DNA): TGCAGTGCCCTCTGGGAGACCCAGTACTTC. Protein product: CSALWETQYF.

This clonotype is a singleton in its sample. The chain links TRBV5-6 to TRBJ1-1; unclear D gene. CDR3 length equals 14 residues. From germline, CDR1 is SGHDT and CDR2 YYEEEE. V was shortened by 1 base and J by 0 bases, with 7 bases between the two germline ends. The DNA for the CDR3 is TGTGCCAGCAGCTTGTTCATGCTGAACACTGAAGCTTTCTTT. This codes for CASSLFMLNTEAFF.

The chain links TRBV12-3 or TRBV12-4 to TRBJ2-3; 9 positions agree with TRBD1. V shed 6 bases, J shed 3 bases, and the junction held 7 bases outside the gene matches. The CDR3 is 15 amino acids. Written as DNA, the CDR3 is TGTGCCAGCAGCCCCTACAGGGGGCTTACAGATACGCAGTATTTT. It specifies CASSPYRGLTDTQYF.

This chain links TRBV5-8 with TRBJ2-7, with D possibly being TRBD1 or TRBD2 (5 bases each). The DNA end is a closer match to TRBJ2-5, so the J assignment may be wrong. Per germline, CDR1 SGHTS and CDR2 YDEGEE. CDR3 length: 15 residues. CDR3 protein: CASSSGTASRGTQYF. The CDR3 DNA reads as TGTGCCAGCAGCTCTGGGACGGCTAGCCGGGGGACCCAGTACTTC.

This clonotype was seen only once. The genes are TRBV11-2 and TRBJ1-5; perhaps TRBD1 as D (5 bases). Germline V lookup: CDR1 SGHAT, CDR2 FQNNGV. V lost 5 bases, J lost 0 bases, and 11 bases lay in between. This CDR3 region has 15 residues. The CDR3 DNA reads TGTGCCAGCAGCCCGGGACCGTCTAGCAATCAGCCCCAGCATTTT. Amino acid sequence: CASSPGPSSNQPQHF.

The CDR3 DNA sequence: TGTGCCAGCAGCTTGGCCGCAGGGCGGGCCTACAATGAGCAGTTCTTC. This gives the protein CASSLAAGRAYNEQFF. The chain recombines TRBV5-5 with TRBJ2-1; D may correspond to TRBD1 or TRBD2 (5 bases each). There are 16 residues in the CDR3. With 0 bases removed from V and 2 bases from J, the gap between germline ends came to 12 bases. CDR1 and CDR2 from the germline V gene are SGHKS and YYEKEE (reference sequence).

Points on this clonotype: The junction departs from the called germline gene at one end, perhaps through a read error. This chain uses TRBV28 with TRBJ2-7; no definite D call. The J call is in doubt because the DNA end fits TRBJ2-5 better. The CDR3 loop spans 14 amino acids. Germline CDR1 is MDHEN and CDR2 is SYDVKM. CDR3 in DNA: TGTGCCTGCAGTTTAGCCCTGCCGAGCGAGACCCAGTACTTC. It specifies CACSLALPSETQYF.

In its sample, this clonotype was seen once. This may stem from a read error, because a much larger clone lies one nucleotide away. The chain carries TRBV6-6 and TRBJ1-2; D not certain. Germline V gives CDR1 MNHNY, CDR2 SVGAGI (reference sequence). This CDR3 contains 13 residues. The ends were cut back, 6 bases at V and 6 bases at J, with 14 bases in the middle. This CDR3 is CASSSMAADGYTF. CDR3 coding DNA: TGTGCCAGCAGCTCGATGGCGGCGGATGGCTACACCTTC.

About this clonotype: Its ends do not fully match the called genes, so a read error is possible. The chain has TRBV27 and TRBJ1-1, with no clear D. The CDR3 is 11 residues long. Germline CDR1 MNHEY, CDR2 SMNVEV (reference sequence). In DNA form, the CDR3 reads TGTACCAGTGTTGGGGTCGACGAAGCTTTCTTT. The encoded protein is CTSVGVDEAFF.

The rearrangement joins TRBV11-2 to TRBJ1-2, with 7 positions matching TRBD1. Germline V gene sequence: CDR1 SGHAT, CDR2 FQNNGV. CDR3 size: 15 residues. Unmatched junction bases numbered 11, after V lost 5 bases and J lost 5 bases. CDR3 nucleotides: TGTGCCAGCAGCCCCCACCTGGGACAGAATTATGGCTACACCTTC. Residues: CASSPHLGQNYGYTF.

The chain combines TRBV9 with TRBJ2-1, with D uncertain. V dropped 0 bases and J dropped 7 bases, with 14 bases sitting between them. Germline CDR1 is SGDLS and CDR2 is YYNGEE. The CDR3 runs to 15 residues. The CDR3 loop reads CASSVAALSRNEQFF. The CDR3 DNA sequence: TGTGCCAGCAGCGTAGCTGCCCTAAGTAGGAATGAGCAGTTCTTC.

The V and J genes are TRBV18 and TRBJ2-7; 9 nucleotides line up with TRBD1. Germline-derived CDR1 and CDR2 are KGHSH and LQKENI. This CDR3 has 15 residues. V dropped 0 bases and J dropped 3; count of bases not matched to a gene: 3. CDR3 in amino acids: CASSPPGQGGYEQYF. CDR3 sequence (DNA): TGTGCCAGCTCACCACCGGGACAGGGAGGCTACGAGCAGTACTTC.